This T cell receptor beta chain was sequenced for a study of blood T cell repertoires in COVID-19. The overall study: There were acute and convalescent COVID-19 samples, and they came from the United States, Italy and Spain.

The length of the CDR3 is 16 residues. Trimming pared 5 bases from V and 4 bases from J, leaving 20 bases between. Germline loops: CDR1 MNHEY, CDR2 SMNVEV (reference sequence). Donors were grouped by their self-reported clinical history. How the authors handled the data: Amplification with reference gene primers provided the estimates of nucleated cell counts. Some clones are missing from TCRdb's copy, which holds only in-frame ones; the method was immunoSEQ multiplex PCR. Clonal size and the V and J genes are those of that table, whereas D and trimming came from the DNA. The data contain some 220,000 clones, 86% of them singletons.

This receptor was taken from a woman aged 40 to 50 with acute COVID-19. The rearrangement links TRBV27 to TRBJ1-2; D perhaps matches TRBD1 (6 bases). Input material: PBMCs or T cells enriched from blood (not recorded which). This chain's CDR3 is CASSPEWGRFLYGYTF. CDR3 sequence (DNA): TGTGCCAGCAGTCCCGAATGGGGGCGGTTTCTCTATGGCTACACCTTC.